This TCR beta chain was recorded in a study of blood T cell repertoires in COVID-19. Study at large: PBMCs, B-cell-depleted T cells, or T cells provided the cDNA or gDNA that made up the material.

Deletions cut 0 bases from V and 4 bases from J, with 12 bases between. The CDR3 runs to 15 residues. Germline V CDR1 and CDR2: LGHDT, YNNKEL (reference sequence). Generated by immunoSEQ multiplex PCR, the TCRdb table keeps only in-frame clones and is missing some. The sample contains a few hundred thousand clones, 82% of which appear only once. The specimen was peripheral blood. The clonotype comes from a young woman with acute or convalescent COVID-19. This rearrangement joins TRBV3-1 (or the pseudogene TRBV3-2) to TRBJ1-2; D may be TRBD1 (6 bases). The CDR3 loop reads CASSQDSGGAYGYTF. The CDR3 nucleotides are TGTGCCAGCAGCCAAGATAGTGGGGGGGCCTATGGCTACACCTTC.